Detailed here is one TCR beta chain. As yet, its antigen is unknown. The method was immunoSEQ multiplex PCR; TCRdb's version includes in-frame clones alone and lacks a portion of them. The sample contains 60,000 to 100,000 clones, 85% to 95% of which appear only once. The CDR3 spans 16 residues. V gave up 1 base and J gave up 1 base; unmatched junction bases: 7. CDR1 and CDR2 from the germline V gene are LGHNA and YSLEER. This specimen belongs to a study of OX40 agonist ivuxolimab in advanced cancers. Study-wide background: With a range of roughly 23 to 90, age averaged roughly 61 years, and 65% to 85% were male. The eligibility criteria allowed prior anti-PD-1, anti-PD-L1 or anti-CTLA-4 therapy, and approximately 38% had some. Findings of the study overall: In general, CD8+ T cells held more expanded clones than CD4+ did, on average.

Autoimmune disease history or systemic immunosuppression disqualified patients. The chain employs TRBV4-3 and TRBJ2-7, with TRBD2 matching 7 bases. The clonotype was recovered from an adult with an advanced solid tumor such as melanoma, head and neck, liver or kidney cancer. Sequenced here: CD4+ or CD8+ T cells sorted from blood, sampled in a trial of the OX40 agonist ivuxolimab. The CDR3 spells CASSQGVERESYEQYF. The DNA of the CDR3 is TGCGCCAGCAGCCAAGGGGTCGAGCGGGAATCCTACGAGCAGTACTTC.